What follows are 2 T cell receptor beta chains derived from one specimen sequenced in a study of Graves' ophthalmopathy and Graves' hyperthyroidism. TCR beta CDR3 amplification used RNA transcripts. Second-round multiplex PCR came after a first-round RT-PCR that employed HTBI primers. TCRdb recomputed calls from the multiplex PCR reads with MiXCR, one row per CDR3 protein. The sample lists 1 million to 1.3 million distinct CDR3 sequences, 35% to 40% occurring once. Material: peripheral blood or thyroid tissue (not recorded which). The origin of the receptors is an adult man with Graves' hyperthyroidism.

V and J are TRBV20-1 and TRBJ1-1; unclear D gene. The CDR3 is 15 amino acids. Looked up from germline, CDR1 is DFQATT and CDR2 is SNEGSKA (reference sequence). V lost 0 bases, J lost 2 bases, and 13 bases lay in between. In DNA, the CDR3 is TGCAGTGCTAGAGATAAAGGGTTTTCTAACACTGAAGCTTTCTTT. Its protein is CSARDKGFSNTEAFF.

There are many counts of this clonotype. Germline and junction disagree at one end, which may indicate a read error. CDR3 DNA: TGCGCCAGCAGTTTGGGGGGGGCAAGCACTGAAGCTTTCTTT. This encodes CASSLGGASTEAFF. This rearrangement joins TRBV5-1 to TRBJ1-1; tentatively, D is TRBD1 (6 bases). Germline assignment: CDR1 SGHRS and CDR2 YFSETQ. The CDR3 runs 14 residues.